The 26 T cell receptor beta chains reported below all come from one sample, sequenced in a study of human T cells and chemical hapten exposure. The time point: patch test 1, 2 weeks after DPC sensitization. Documented treatment: therapeutic diphenylcyclopropenone sensitization with weekly scalp DPC. One entry per CDR3 protein results from TCRdb running MiXCR on the RACE reads. The sample includes approximately 80,000 distinct CDR3 sequences, over 6% seen only once; the top ten take roughly 1.4%. Sequences were derived from whole blood, sampled in connection with sensitization to the hapten diphenylcyclopropenone (DPC). These receptors were collected from a woman aged 30 to 39 with alopecia areata. Some clones in this sample may be carry-over from other donors' samples.

This clonotype appeared many times. The chain uses TRBV25-1 and TRBJ1-2; D is undetermined. This CDR3 has 14 amino acids. Germline V lookup: CDR1 MGHDK, CDR2 SYGVNS. V was shortened by 1 base and J by 4 bases, with 10 bases between the two germline ends. The CDR3 loop reads CASSEWERPYGYTF. In nucleotides, the CDR3 is TGTGCCAGCAGTGAATGGGAGCGCCCCTATGGCTACACCTTC.

V and J are TRBV20-1 and TRBJ2-7; 12 bases align to TRBD1. This CDR3 contains 15 residues. The ends lost 4 bases at V and 7 bases at J; junction bases unmatched: 11. The germline V gene encodes CDR1 DFQATT and CDR2 SNEGSKA (reference sequence). As DNA, the CDR3 is TGCAGTGCTACAGGGACAGGGGGCGATACGGGAGAGCAGTACTTC. This translates into CSATGTGGDTGEQYF.

The chain recombines TRBV18 with TRBJ1-1, with 7 bases matching TRBD1. This CDR3 contains 14 residues. Germline V gives CDR1 KGHSH, CDR2 LQKENI. V was clipped by 2 bases and J by 8 bases; unmatched bases: 8. The CDR3 is CASSPILTGDEAFF. The CDR3 DNA follows: TGTGCCAGCTCACCAATCCTTACAGGGGACGAAGCTTTCTTT.

This clonotype has a count of ten or more. The J gene is TRBJ2-2, the V gene TRBV4-2; 10 nucleotides match TRBD2. V was clipped by 0 bases and J by 5 bases; unmatched bases: 9. Germline assignment: CDR1 LGHNA and CDR2 YNFKEQ. CDR3 length equals 18 residues. The CDR3 region has the DNA TGTGCCAGCAGCCAAGATGCAGCGGGGGGGCTGGAGACCGGGGAGCTGTTTTTT. This translates into CASSQDAAGGLETGELFF.

This clonotype has at least ten counts. The V and J genes are TRBV5-4 and TRBJ1-6; no reliable D call. Trimming cost V 5 bases and J 0 bases, with 3 bases left between them. The CDR3 spans 13 residues. Germline values: CDR1 SGHNT, CDR2 YYREEE (reference sequence). This CDR3 reads CASSPSYNSPLHF. Here the CDR3 DNA reads TGTGCCAGCAGTCCCTCCTATAATTCACCCCTCCACTTT.

About this clonotype: A much larger clone differs by one base, so this may be a read error. CDR3 loop: CASSFPGCNEKLFF. CDR3 DNA sequence: TGTGCCAGCAGCTTTCCAGGGTGCAATGAAAAACTGTTTTTT. V usage is TRBV7-8 and J usage is TRBJ1-4, with a tentative D call TRBD1 (5 bases). With 3 bases removed from V and 5 bases from J, the gap between germline ends came to 10 bases. CDR1 is SGHVS and CDR2 is FQNEAQ in the germline V gene. CDR3 length: 14 residues.

This clonotype has a count of ten or more. The rearrangement links TRBV29-1 to TRBJ1-1, with TRBD1 matching 7 bases. The germline CDR1 and CDR2 sequences are SQVTM and ANQGSEA. The CDR3 extends over 12 amino acids. The V gene end was trimmed by 7 bases and the J gene end by 6 bases; junction bases not matched to a gene: 8. The CDR3 bases are TGCAGCGCACAGGGGCTAGAAGCTGAAGCTTTCTTT. It is translated as CSAQGLEAEAFF.

Ten or more counts support this clonotype. J is TRBJ2-3 and V is TRBV18, with 11 bases identical to TRBD2. CDR3 length equals 17 residues. V lost 2 bases, J lost 1 base, and 5 bases stayed unmatched. CDR1 is KGHSH, CDR2 LQKENI, per germline. Written as DNA, the CDR3 is TGTGCCAGCTCACCATTCCCACTAGCGGGGGGCACAGATACGCAGTATTTT. Amino acid sequence: CASSPFPLAGGTDTQYF.

This clonotype has only a few counts. V is TRBV7-9 and J is TRBJ2-5; no firm D call. Between the trimmed V and J ends, which lost 2 bases and 5 bases, there was a span of 12 bases. The CDR3 consists of 14 residues. The germline gives CDR1 SEHNR, CDR2 FQNEAQ (reference sequence). The CDR3 region is CASSLLLDLETQYF. DNA of the CDR3: TGTGCCAGCAGCTTATTGTTAGACCTGGAGACCCAGTACTTC.

V is TRBV6-1 and J is TRBJ1-5; TRBD1 agrees at 12 bases. The length of the CDR3 is 16 residues. Germline V gene sequence: CDR1 MNHNS, CDR2 SASEGT. Trimming cost V 0 bases and J 6 bases; bases outside gene matches: 3. CDR3 amino acids: CASSEAGTGGSQPQHF. Here the CDR3 DNA reads TGTGCCAGCAGTGAAGCCGGGACAGGGGGCAGTCAGCCCCAGCATTTT.

This rearrangement joins TRBV6-5 to TRBJ1-2, with 7 bases aligning to TRBD1. J gave up 4 bases and V 6 bases, and 8 bases lay outside the gene matches. This CDR3 is 14 amino acids long. Germline lookup yields CDR1 MNHEY and CDR2 SVGAGI. CDR3 region: CASRRGQASYGYTF. The CDR3 DNA reads as TGTGCCAGCAGACGTGGACAGGCCTCCTATGGCTACACCTTC.

The V and J genes are TRBV20-1 and TRBJ2-1; unclear D gene. The CDR3 contains 15 residues. Germline V CDR1 and CDR2: DFQATT, SNEGSKA (reference sequence). The V gene lost 0 bases and the J gene lost 7 bases, with 16 bases spanning the gap. CDR3 nucleotides: TGCAGTGCTAGAGATCCTCGGACGGGTGGGAATGAGCAGTTCTTC. Amino acids: CSARDPRTGGNEQFF.

Many counts were recorded for this clonotype. This rearrangement joins TRBV9 to TRBJ2-3; 7 nucleotides match TRBD1. With 0 bases clipped from V and 0 bases from J, the junction kept 7 bases outside the gene matches. The CDR3 is made up of 17 amino acids. Germline V gives CDR1 SGDLS, CDR2 YYNGEE. CDR3 in DNA: TGTGCCAGCAGCGTAGCGCCCGGGACAGCAAGCACAGATACGCAGTATTTT. Protein sequence: CASSVAPGTASTDTQYF.

This chain links TRBV5-1 with TRBJ1-2, with D unresolved. The CDR3 runs 14 residues. The V and J ends lost 0 bases and 1 base respectively, with 7 bases between them. Germline CDR1 is SGHRS and CDR2 is YFSETQ. The CDR3 here is CASSLGPNNYGYTF. The CDR3 DNA sequence: TGCGCCAGCAGCTTGGGGCCTAATAACTATGGCTACACCTTC. Full variable domain (remainder filled in from reference TRBV5-1 and TRBJ1-2): KAGVTQTPRYLIKTRGQQVTLSCSPISGHRSVSWYQQTPGQGLQFLFEYFSETQRNKGNFPGRFSGRQFSNSRSEMNVSTLELGDSALYLCASSLGPNNYGYTFGSGTRLTVV.

This clonotype was seen ten or more times. The chain joins TRBV7-9 to TRBJ2-7, with 9 bases fitting TRBD1. The CDR3 loop spans 14 amino acids. CDR1 is SEHNR, CDR2 FQNEAQ, per germline (reference sequence). Trimming took 5 bases from V and 3 from J; bases not matched to a gene: 5. The CDR3 region is CASSDRDRVYEQYF. In nucleotides, the CDR3 is TGTGCCAGCAGCGACCGGGACAGGGTCTACGAGCAGTACTTC.

This clonotype was counted only a few times. CDR3 sequence reads: CASRGAGGRNSNQPQHF. The CDR3 coding sequence is TGTGCCAGCAGGGGGGCCGGGGGCCGAAATAGCAATCAGCCCCAGCATTTT. The chain carries TRBV2 and TRBJ1-5; perhaps TRBD1 as D (6 bases). V shed 6 bases and J shed 0 bases, with 18 bases lying between them. Germline assignment: CDR1 SNHLY and CDR2 FYNNEI. The CDR3 consists of 17 residues.

This clonotype was seen many times. V gene TRBV7-9 combines with J gene TRBJ1-1; D is perhaps TRBD1 (5 bases). Trimming cost V 0 bases and J 6 bases, with 8 bases left between them. This CDR3 comprises 13 residues. Germline loops: CDR1 SEHNR, CDR2 FQNEAQ (reference sequence). As DNA, the CDR3 is TGTGCCAGCAGCTTAGCAGGGGCCGCTGAAGCTTTCTTT. This gives the protein CASSLAGAAEAFF.

V gene TRBV25-1 combines with J gene TRBJ1-1; D remains unclear. Trimming removed 2 bases from V and 6 bases from J, with 13 bases in between. Germline V gene data show CDR1 as MGHDK and CDR2 as SYGVNS. The CDR3 contains 14 residues. The CDR3 nucleotides read TGTGCCAGCAGTGAAGTCGAGAGATACGCTGAAGCTTTCTTT. Translation: CASSEVERYAEAFF.

In its sample, this clonotype was seen many times. The V and J genes are TRBV3-1 and TRBJ1-6; 9 nucleotides match TRBD1. Germline trimming cut 5 bases from V and 5 bases from J; bases unmatched to any gene: 4. The CDR3 is 15 residues long. From germline, CDR1 is LGHDT and CDR2 YNNKEL (reference sequence). The CDR3 nucleotides are TGTGCCAGCAGCTTGGGGACAGGGAATAATTCACCCCTCCACTTT. Translation gives CASSLGTGNNSPLHF.

This clonotype was observed many times. Relative to the germline gene, one junction end is altered; a read error may explain this. The chain couples TRBV7-7 to TRBJ2-3; TRBD2 matches 14 bases. Germline V lookup: CDR1 SSHAT, CDR2 FNYEAQ (reference sequence). The length of the CDR3 is 15 residues. Here the CDR3 reads CASSLTSGGESTQYF. As DNA, the CDR3 is TGTGCTAGCAGCTTGACTAGCGGGGGGGAGAGTACGCAGTATTTT.

The rearrangement uses TRBV7-9 and TRBJ2-3; 11 positions agree with TRBD2. The CDR3 loop spans 16 amino acids. The V segment lost 4 bases and the J segment 2 bases; nucleotides outside the gene matches: 5. CDR1 and CDR2 (germline): SEHNR, FQNEAQ (reference sequence). CDR3 in DNA: TGTGCCAGCAGCTCGAATAGCGGGGGGGCCACAGATACGCAGTATTTT. Its translation: CASSSNSGGATDTQYF.

This clonotype was recorded at least ten times. The chain employs TRBV27 and TRBJ2-2; TRBD2 matches 7 bases. Trimming at V came to 5 bases and at J to 7 bases, leaving 13 bases not matched to a gene. CDR3 length: 16 amino acids. Looked up from germline, CDR1 is MNHEY and CDR2 is SMNVEV (reference sequence). CDR3 loop: CASSPNYASGNGELFF. CDR3 DNA sequence: TGTGCCAGCAGTCCAAATTACGCCAGCGGGAACGGGGAGCTGTTTTTT.

The chain recombines TRBV5-4 with TRBJ1-1, with a weak D call TRBD1 (5 bases). Trimming shortened V by 1 base and J by 0 bases, and 16 bases separated the two germline ends. The germline gives CDR1 SGHNT, CDR2 YYREEE (reference sequence). The CDR3 is 17 amino acids. The CDR3 DNA sequence: TGTGCCAGCAGCTTGCTCATGGGGACGGTAATGAACACTGAAGCTTTCTTT. This translates into CASSLLMGTVMNTEAFF.

CDR3 protein: CASSQVAGWQYF. The CDR3, as DNA: TGTGCCAGCAGCCAGGTAGCGGGGTGGCAGTACTTC. This sequence joins TRBV3-1 and TRBJ2-7; 8 nucleotides agree with TRBD2. CDR1 is LGHDT and CDR2 is YNNKEL in the germline V gene (reference sequence). The CDR3 length is 12 residues. The J segment lost 9 bases and the V segment lost 3 bases, leaving 4 bases of the junction unmatched.

This clonotype turned up a few times. The chain carries TRBV7-2 and TRBJ2-5, with 12 positions matching TRBD2. CDR1 SGHTA and CDR2 FQGNSA come from the germline V gene. The J segment lost 2 bases and the V segment lost 2 bases, leaving 0 bases of the junction unmatched. CDR3 size: 15 residues. CDR3 amino acids: CASSLLAGGQETQYF. As DNA, the CDR3 is TGTGCCAGCAGCTTACTAGCGGGGGGGCAAGAGACCCAGTACTTC.

This clonotype has ten or more counts. The chain uses TRBV10-3 and TRBJ2-3; 14 nucleotides align to TRBD2. The CDR3 length is 18 residues. In germline, CDR1 is ENHRY, CDR2 SYGVKD. Losses at the gene ends were 6 bases for V and 0 bases for J; bases not matched to a gene: 8. In nucleotides, the CDR3 is TGTGCCATCAGCCCGGGACTAGCGGGGGCCACCAGCACAGATACGCAGTATTTT. Translation: CAISPGLAGATSTDTQYF.